Presented here are 5 T cell receptor beta chains from one specimen sequenced in a study of T cell repertoires in cytomegalovirus infection. Each CDR3 protein gets one entry after TCRdb re-called the reads with MiXCR. The table lists around 300,000 distinct CDR3 sequences, over 20% of them singletons, with more than 11% in the top ten. Sequenced input: PBMCs. The receptors stem from a human donor in good health (CMV status not recorded). Some clones in this sample may be carry-over from other donors' samples.

This sequence joins TRBV28 and TRBJ2-1; D gene unclear. With 3 bases removed from V and 3 bases from J, the gap between germline ends came to 6 bases. The CDR3 runs 13 residues. Germline CDR1 and CDR2: MDHEN and SYDVKM. CDR3 in DNA: TGTGCCAGCAGTTTTTCCGTCTACAATGAGCAGTTCTTC. Its protein product is CASSFSVYNEQFF.

The chain uses TRBV12-5 and TRBJ2-2; D is perhaps TRBD1 (6 bases). Germline V gene lookup returns CDR1 LGHNT and CDR2 FRNRAP. The CDR3 runs to 15 residues. Trimming removed 0 bases from V and 10 bases from J, with 15 bases in between. The CDR3 protein is CASGLVRGGAEELFF. The DNA of the CDR3 is TGTGCTAGTGGTTTGGTACGAGGGGGAGCCGAGGAGCTGTTTTTT. Drawing the rest from reference TRBV12-5 and TRBJ2-2, the complete variable domain is DARVTQTPRHKVTEMGQEVTMRCQPILGHNTVFWYRQTMMQGLELLAYFRNRAPLDDSGMPKDRFSAEMPDATLATLKIQPSEPRDSAVYFCASGLVRGGAEELFFGEGSRLTVL.

This clonotype was counted at least ten times. The rearrangement uses TRBV7-8 and TRBJ1-2; D is uncertain. CDR1 and CDR2 from the germline V gene are SGHVS and FQNEAQ. Trimming took 1 base from V and 2 from J, leaving 8 bases between them. This CDR3 has 14 amino acids. The CDR3 DNA sequence: TGTGCCAGCAGCTTAGGGGATCTGAACTATGGCTACACCTTC. This encodes CASSLGDLNYGYTF.

This clonotype came up many times. V usage is TRBV7-2 and J usage is TRBJ1-2; D is unresolved. Per the germline V gene, CDR1 is SGHTA and CDR2 is FQGNSA. Trimming pared 5 bases from V and 4 bases from J, leaving 14 bases between. This CDR3 region has 14 residues. This CDR3 is CASSPTEGIYGYTF. The DNA for the CDR3 is TGTGCCAGCAGCCCCACAGAAGGGATCTATGGCTACACCTTC.

The gene calls are TRBV2 and TRBJ2-3; weak D call: TRBD2 (6 bases). The CDR3 covers 15 residues. The germline V and J ends were trimmed by 7 bases and 3 bases, with 17 bases remaining between them. Per germline, CDR1 SNHLY and CDR2 FYNNEI. CDR3 protein: CASKGGRGATDTQYF. Here the CDR3 DNA reads TGTGCCAGCAAAGGAGGGCGCGGGGCGACAGATACGCAGTATTTT.